This T cell receptor beta chain was sequenced for a study of memory CD4+ T cells and cytomegalovirus serostatus (dated by TCRdb to the late 2010s). Regarding the complete study: The roughly 35 healthy Belgian adults in the cohort included 9 who were CMV seropositive and approximately 25 who were CMV seronegative. The study sequenced CD4+ memory TCRbeta repertoires of a Belgian cohort with known cytomegalovirus serostatus to replicate a published TCR-based CMV serostatus classifier.

The CDR3 measures 14 amino acids from cysteine to phenylalanine. Of all the DNA, just the CDR3 is kept, 42 bases in frame from base 1. Unmatched junction bases come to 5, with V trimmed by 0 bases and J by 7 bases. Via the germline V gene, CDR1 is KGHSH and CDR2 LQKENI. Broad study findings and their caveats: Of more than 150 previously reported CMV-associated TCRbeta sequences, some 73 appeared in the CD4+ memory repertoires, each in one to five individuals. Unlike the original study, which covered naive and memory CD4+ and CD8+ populations, the Belgian study sequenced only CD4+CD45RO+ memory cells. CMV serostatus prediction reached a median bootstrapped AUC of about 0.96 with the original framework and 0.91 with a US-trained random forest. Results were interpreted as suggesting that the CMV-associated TCR signature is largely present in the CD4+ memory repertoire. On the Belgian cohort, the classifier built on the original framework reached a median bootstrapped AUC of roughly 0.96, with a 95% CI of 0.76-1.00.

Genomic DNA was extracted from sorted cells with the Quick-DNA Microprep Kit. Amplification of TCRbeta DNA was done with the immunoSEQ hsTCRbeta kit, following the protocol from the manufacturer. An Illumina MiSeq instrument was used to sequence the TCRbeta libraries. In the source study's methods: Once out-of-frame sequences had been removed, a few million distinct TCRbeta sequences were left, which works out to an average of roughly 70,000 per individual. Each individual was scored using the number of approximately 160 previously reported CMV-associated TCRbeta sequences that the individual carried and the total number of productive distinct TCRbeta sequences. A beta-binomial model was reimplemented in Python, and scikit-learn random forests with default parameters were trained on data from the US cohort. On the Belgian cohort, classifier performance was reported as the median AUC, along with percentile confidence intervals, across 10,000 bootstrap iterations. As stored in TCRdb, this immuneACCESS dataset retains in-frame rearrangements with V and J assigned. A fraction of the clones does not appear; measured against another copy, unresolved V genes explain less than half of the discrepancy, and the remainder lacks a known reason. Clone size and V and J calls were adopted from that table, with D and trimming inferred from the DNA. For this sample there are some 44,000 clones; 76% appear just once. Approximately 1.9% of the sample goes to the ten largest clones.

A FACSAria II was used to sort memory CD4+ T cells, defined as single viable CD3+CD4+CD8-CD45RO+ cells. CMV serostatus was determined using a Roche Elecsys assay that detects serum IgG against CMV pp150, pp28, p38 and p52. After the samples were thawed, total CD4+ T cells were enriched through positive selection using CD4 magnetic microbeads. The samples came from a different study that was designed specifically to examine the CD4+ T cell memory repertoire. Peripheral blood mononuclear cells were isolated and cryopreserved following standard operating procedures; serum was stored at -80 °C. The staining relied on CD3-PerCP (BW264/56), CD4-APC (RPA-T4), CD45RO-PE (UCHT1) and CD8-Pacific Orange (3B5) antibodies, and Sytox blue was used to exclude non-viable cells. About this clone itself: What antigen it recognizes has not been identified. Base qualities are missing; no much larger clone stands one base away.

Recombination linked TRBV18 to TRBJ1-1; 7 middle bases align to TRBD1. The specimen sequenced was memory CD4+ T cells from blood. This clonotype was obtained from an adult in good health and CMV-seronegative. CDR3 region: CASSPPGTGVEAFF. The DNA sequence is as follows: TGTGCCAGCTCACCACCCGGCACAGGGGTTGAAGCTTTCTTT.